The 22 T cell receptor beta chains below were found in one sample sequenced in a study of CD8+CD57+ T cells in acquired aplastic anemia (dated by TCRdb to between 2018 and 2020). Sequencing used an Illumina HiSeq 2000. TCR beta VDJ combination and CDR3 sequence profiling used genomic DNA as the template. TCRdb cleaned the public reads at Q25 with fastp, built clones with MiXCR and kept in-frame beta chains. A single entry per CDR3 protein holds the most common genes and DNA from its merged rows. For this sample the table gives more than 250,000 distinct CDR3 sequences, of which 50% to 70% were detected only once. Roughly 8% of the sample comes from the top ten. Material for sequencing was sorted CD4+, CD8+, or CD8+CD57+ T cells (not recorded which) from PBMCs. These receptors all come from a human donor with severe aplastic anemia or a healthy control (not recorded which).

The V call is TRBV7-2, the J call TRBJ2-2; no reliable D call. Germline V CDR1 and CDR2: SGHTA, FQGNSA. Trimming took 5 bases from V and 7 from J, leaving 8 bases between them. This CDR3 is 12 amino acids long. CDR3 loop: CASSPYYGELFF. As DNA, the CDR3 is TGTGCCAGCAGCCCCTATTACGGGGAGCTGTTTTTT. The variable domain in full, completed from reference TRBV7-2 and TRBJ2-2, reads GAGVSQSPSNKVTEKGKDVELRCDPISGHTALYWYRQSLGQGLEFLIYFQGNSAPDKSGLPSDRFSAERTGGSVSTLTIQRTQQEDSAVYLCASSPYYGELFFGEGSRLTVL.

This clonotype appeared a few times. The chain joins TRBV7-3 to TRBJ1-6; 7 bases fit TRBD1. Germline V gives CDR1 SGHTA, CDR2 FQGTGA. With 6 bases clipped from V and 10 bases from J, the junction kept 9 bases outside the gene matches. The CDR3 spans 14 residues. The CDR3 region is CASSNTGVGSPLHF. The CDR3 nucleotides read TGTGCCAGCAGTAATACAGGGGTAGGCTCACCCCTCCACTTT. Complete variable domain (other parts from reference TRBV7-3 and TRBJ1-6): GAGVSQTPSNKVTEKGKYVELRCDPISGHTALYWYRQSLGQGPEFLIYFQGTGAADDSGLPNDRFFAVRPEGSVSTLKIQRTERGDSAVYLCASSNTGVGSPLHFGNGTRLTVT.

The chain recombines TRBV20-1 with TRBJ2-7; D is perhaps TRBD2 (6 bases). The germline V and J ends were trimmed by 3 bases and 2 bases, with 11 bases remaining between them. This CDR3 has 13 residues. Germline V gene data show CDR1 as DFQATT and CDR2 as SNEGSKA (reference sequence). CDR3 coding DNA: TGCAGTGCTAGTCGTGGGACTGCCTACGAGCAGTACTTC. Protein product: CSASRGTAYEQYF.

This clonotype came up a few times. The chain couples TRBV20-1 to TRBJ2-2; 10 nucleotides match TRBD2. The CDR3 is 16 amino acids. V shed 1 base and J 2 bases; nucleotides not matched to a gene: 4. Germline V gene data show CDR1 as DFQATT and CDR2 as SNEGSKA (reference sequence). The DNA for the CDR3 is TGCAGTGCTAGAGGGGGGACTAGCGAAAACACCGGGGAGCTGTTTTTT. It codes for CSARGGTSENTGELFF.

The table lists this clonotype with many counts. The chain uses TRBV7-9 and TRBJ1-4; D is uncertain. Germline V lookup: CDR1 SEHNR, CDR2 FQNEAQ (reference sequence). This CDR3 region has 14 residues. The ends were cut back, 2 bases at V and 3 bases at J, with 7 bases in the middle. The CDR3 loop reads CASSLSVANEKLFF. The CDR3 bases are TGTGCCAGCAGCTTATCAGTAGCTAATGAAAAACTGTTTTTT.

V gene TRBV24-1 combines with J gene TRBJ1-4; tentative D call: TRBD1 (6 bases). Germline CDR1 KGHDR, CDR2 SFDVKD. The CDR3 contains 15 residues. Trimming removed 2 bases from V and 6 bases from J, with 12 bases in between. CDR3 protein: CATSDYTGSHEKLFF. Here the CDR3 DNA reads TGTGCCACCAGTGATTATACAGGGAGCCATGAAAAACTGTTTTTT.

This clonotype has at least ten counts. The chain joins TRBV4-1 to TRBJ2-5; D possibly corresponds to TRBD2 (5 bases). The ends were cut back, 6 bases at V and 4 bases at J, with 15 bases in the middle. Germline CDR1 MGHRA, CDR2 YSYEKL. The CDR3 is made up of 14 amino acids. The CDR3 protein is CASSWTGRGETQYF. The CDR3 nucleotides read TGCGCCAGCAGTTGGACCGGCCGGGGAGAGACCCAGTACTTC.

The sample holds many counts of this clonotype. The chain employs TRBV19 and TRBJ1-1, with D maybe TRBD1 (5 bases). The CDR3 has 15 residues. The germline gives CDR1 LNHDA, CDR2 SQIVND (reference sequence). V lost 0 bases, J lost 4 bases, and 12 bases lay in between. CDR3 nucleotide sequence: TGTGCCAGTAGTATAGAGGCAGGGTTTGGCACTGAAGCTTTCTTT. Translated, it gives CASSIEAGFGTEAFF.

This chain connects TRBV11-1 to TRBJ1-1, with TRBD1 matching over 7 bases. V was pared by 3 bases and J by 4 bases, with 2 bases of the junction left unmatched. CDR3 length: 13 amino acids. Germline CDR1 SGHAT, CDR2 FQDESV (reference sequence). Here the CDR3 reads CASSLGTVTEAFF. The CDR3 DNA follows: TGTGCCAGCAGCTTGGGGACAGTCACTGAAGCTTTCTTT.

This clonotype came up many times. The CDR3 DNA is TGTGCCAGCAGCCCGGGACATGTTGCCGAGCAGTACTTC. Its protein product is CASSPGHVAEQYF. J is TRBJ2-7 and V is TRBV12-3 or TRBV12-4, with D tentatively TRBD1 (6 bases). Trimming left V 6 bases short and J 6 bases short, with 15 bases between. CDR3 length: 13 amino acids.

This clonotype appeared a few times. The CDR3 here is CAISDGLAGGPDTQYF. The CDR3 nucleotides are TGTGCCATCAGTGACGGACTAGCGGGGGGGCCAGATACGCAGTATTTT. The chain joins TRBV10-3 to TRBJ2-3; TRBD2 aligns across 15 bases. With V trimmed by 3 bases and J by 4 bases, 2 bases remained unmatched. Germline V gene lookup returns CDR1 ENHRY and CDR2 SYGVKD. The CDR3 length is 16 residues.

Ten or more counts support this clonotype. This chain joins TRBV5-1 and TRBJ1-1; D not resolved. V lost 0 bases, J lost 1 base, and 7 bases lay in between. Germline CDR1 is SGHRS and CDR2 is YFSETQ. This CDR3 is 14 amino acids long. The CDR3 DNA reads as TGCGCCAGCAGCTTGGTGGCAGCGAACACTGAAGCTTTCTTT. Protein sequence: CASSLVAANTEAFF.

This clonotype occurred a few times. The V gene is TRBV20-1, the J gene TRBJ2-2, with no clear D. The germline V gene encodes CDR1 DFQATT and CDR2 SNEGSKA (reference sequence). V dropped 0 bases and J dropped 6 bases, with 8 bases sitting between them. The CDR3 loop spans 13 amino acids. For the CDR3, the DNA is TGCAGTGCTAGAGATGTACCCTCCGGGGAGCTGTTTTTT. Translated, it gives CSARDVPSGELFF.

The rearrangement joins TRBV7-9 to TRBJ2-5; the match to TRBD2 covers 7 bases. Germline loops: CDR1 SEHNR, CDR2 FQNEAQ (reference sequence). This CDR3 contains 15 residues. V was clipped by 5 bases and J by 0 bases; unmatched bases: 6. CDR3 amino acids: CASSGTAGNQETQYF. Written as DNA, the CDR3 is TGTGCCAGCAGCGGTACAGCGGGGAACCAAGAGACCCAGTACTTC.

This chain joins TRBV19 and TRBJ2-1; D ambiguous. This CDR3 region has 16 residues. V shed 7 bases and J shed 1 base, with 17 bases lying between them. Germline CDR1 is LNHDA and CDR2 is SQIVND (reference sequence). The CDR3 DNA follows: TGTGCCAGTAAGAAACCCGACACGGAGTCCTACAATGAGCAGTTCTTC. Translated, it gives CASKKPDTESYNEQFF.

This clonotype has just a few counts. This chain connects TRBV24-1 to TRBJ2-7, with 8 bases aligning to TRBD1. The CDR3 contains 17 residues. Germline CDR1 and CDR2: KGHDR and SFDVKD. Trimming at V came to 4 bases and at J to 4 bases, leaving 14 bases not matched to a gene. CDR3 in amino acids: CATSDSGTGVGSYEQYF. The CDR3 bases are TGTGCCACCAGTGACTCCGGGACAGGCGTAGGATCATACGAGCAGTACTTC.

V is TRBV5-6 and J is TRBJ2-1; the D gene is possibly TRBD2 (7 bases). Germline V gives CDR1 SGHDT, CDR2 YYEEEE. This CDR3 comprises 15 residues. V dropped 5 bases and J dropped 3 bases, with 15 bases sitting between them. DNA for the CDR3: TGTGCCAGCAGTGAGGGGGGGGGGGTCTACAATGAGCAGTTCTTC. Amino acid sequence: CASSEGGGVYNEQFF.

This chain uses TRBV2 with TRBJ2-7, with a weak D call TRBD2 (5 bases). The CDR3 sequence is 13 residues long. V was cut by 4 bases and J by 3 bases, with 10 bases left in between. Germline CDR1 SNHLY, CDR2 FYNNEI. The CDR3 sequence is CASSANRGYEQYF. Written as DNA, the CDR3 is TGTGCCAGCAGTGCTAATCGGGGCTACGAGCAGTACTTC. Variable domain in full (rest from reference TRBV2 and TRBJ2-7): EPEVTQTPSHQVTQMGQEVILRCVPISNHLYFYWYRQILGQKVEFLVSFYNNEISEKSEIFDDQFSVERPDGSNFTLKIRSTKLEDSAMYFCASSANRGYEQYFGPGTRLTVT.

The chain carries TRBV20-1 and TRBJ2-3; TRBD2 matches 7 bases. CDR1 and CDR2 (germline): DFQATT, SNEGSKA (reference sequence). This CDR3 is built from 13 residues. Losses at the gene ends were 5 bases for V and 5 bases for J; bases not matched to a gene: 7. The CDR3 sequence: CSAETGRVDTQYF. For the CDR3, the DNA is TGCAGTGCTGAAACGGGGAGGGTAGATACGCAGTATTTT.

The CDR3 DNA is TGTGCCAGCAGCCGTGACAGAGGTAATCAGCCCCAGCATTTT. Its protein product is CASSRDRGNQPQHF. The chain has TRBV9 and TRBJ1-5, with D perhaps matching TRBD1 (5 bases). The ends were cut back, 4 bases at V and 4 bases at J, with 12 bases in the middle. CDR3 size: 14 residues. Germline V CDR1 and CDR2: SGDLS, YYNGEE.

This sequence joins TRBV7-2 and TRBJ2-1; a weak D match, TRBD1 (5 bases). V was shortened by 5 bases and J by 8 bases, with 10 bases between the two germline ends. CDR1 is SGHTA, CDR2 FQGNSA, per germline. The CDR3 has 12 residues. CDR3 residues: CASSQTEHEQFF. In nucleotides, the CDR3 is TGTGCCAGCAGCCAGACAGAACATGAGCAGTTCTTC.

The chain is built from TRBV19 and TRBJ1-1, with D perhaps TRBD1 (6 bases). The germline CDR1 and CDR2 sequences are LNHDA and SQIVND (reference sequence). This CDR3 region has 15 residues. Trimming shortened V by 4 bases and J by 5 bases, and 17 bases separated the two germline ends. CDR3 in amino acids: CASSSFGGGGTEAFF. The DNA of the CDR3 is TGTGCCAGTAGTAGTTTTGGAGGGGGTGGGACTGAAGCTTTCTTT.